The 6 T cell receptor beta chains below were found in one sample sequenced in a study of shared clonotypes between healthy human individuals. Profiling relied on immunoSEQ multiplex PCR, and the TCRdb table lists in-frame clones only, not all of them. The repertoire has 2 million to 2.5 million clones, about 94% of them found once; the top ten carry approximately 0.13%. The material sequenced was naive CD4+ T cells sorted from blood. Subset specified: CD45RA+ positively selected. Receptors originate from a man between 18 and 35 years old in good health.

V gene TRBV5-1 combines with J gene TRBJ2-3; 7 nucleotides align to TRBD1. The CDR3 loop spans 16 amino acids. Trimming cost V 2 bases and J 1 base; bases outside gene matches: 7. From germline, CDR1 is SGHRS and CDR2 YFSETQ. The CDR3 is CASSFADRAGTDTQYF. CDR3 DNA: TGCGCCAGCAGCTTTGCCGACAGGGCTGGCACAGATACGCAGTATTTT.

This clone was seen a few times. The chain carries TRBV7-9 and TRBJ1-5; D remains ambiguous. V lost 5 bases and J 7 bases, leaving 9 bases between the germline ends. The CDR3 sequence is 12 residues long. The germline V gene has CDR1 SEHNR and CDR2 FQNEAQ (reference sequence). This chain's CDR3 is CASSASSQPQHF. The DNA for the CDR3 is TGTGCCAGCAGCGCATCAAGCCAGCCCCAGCATTTT.

V gene TRBV6-5 combines with J gene TRBJ1-6, with 7 bases matching TRBD1. The germline CDR1 and CDR2 sequences are MNHEY and SVGAGI. With V trimmed by 5 bases and J by 6 bases, 7 bases remained unmatched. This CDR3 has 15 amino acids. CDR3 DNA sequence: TGTGCCAGCAGTCGGCCCGGGACAGTTAATTCACCCCTCCACTTT. Amino acids: CASSRPGTVNSPLHF.

The chain carries TRBV23-1 and TRBJ1-2; D perhaps matches TRBD1 (5 bases). TRBV23-1 is treated as an ORF (open reading frame) with a function not yet certain. CDR3 size: 15 residues. V lost 3 bases and J lost 6, with 17 bases in between. CDR3 sequence (DNA): TGCGCCAGCAGTCAGACACCCGGGACGGGAGATGGCTACACCTTC. This gives the protein CASSQTPGTGDGYTF.

This chain links TRBV5-1 with TRBJ2-7, with TRBD2 matching over 14 bases. The V gene's germline CDR1 is SGHRS and CDR2 YFSETQ. The V gene end was trimmed by 0 bases and the J gene end by 3 bases; junction bases not matched to a gene: 8. The CDR3 has 18 residues. The CDR3 loop reads CASSLGGTSGGLYYEQYF. The CDR3 DNA reads as TGCGCCAGCAGCTTGGGAGGGACTAGCGGGGGTCTATACTACGAGCAGTACTTC.

The chain joins TRBV5-6 to TRBJ1-2, with TRBD1 matching 8 bases. The J segment lost 1 base and the V segment lost 3 bases, leaving 5 bases of the junction unmatched. The CDR3 loop spans 15 amino acids. Germline V lookup: CDR1 SGHDT, CDR2 YYEEEE. The CDR3 here is CASSYGQGGNYGYTF. CDR3 bases: TGTGCCAGCAGCTACGGACAGGGTGGTAACTATGGCTACACCTTC.